This T cell receptor beta chain is drawn from a study of blood T cell repertoires in COVID-19. Study overall: The cDNA or gDNA used as material had been derived from T cells, B-cell-depleted T cells, or PBMCs.

Clones were sequenced by immunoSEQ multiplex PCR, and TCRdb holds only the in-frame ones, with some missing. The repertoire holds roughly 120,000 clones, about 90% seen once, with around 5.1% in the top ten. This CDR3 region has 15 residues. Germline lookup yields CDR1 SGHNT and CDR2 YYREEE (reference sequence). Trimming at V came to 5 bases and at J to 1 base, leaving 5 bases not matched to a gene. Sequencing was done on a sample of peripheral blood. This chain connects TRBV5-4 to TRBJ2-7; 11 bases map to TRBD2. The sequence was obtained from a human donor in a cohort sampled during active COVID-19. The DNA for the CDR3 is TGTGCCAGCAGTATAGCGGGGGGGATTTCCTACGAGCAGTACTTC. As protein: CASSIAGGISYEQYF.